This TCR beta chain was sequenced for a study of cytomegalovirus exposure and HLA in healthy donors. The V and J ends lost 5 bases and 2 bases, in that order; junction bases with no gene match: 9. The CDR3 runs 16 residues. Germline V gives CDR1 SGHVS, CDR2 FNYEAQ. 13 Jbeta primers and 60 Vbeta primers were used for the PCR. Profiled with immunoSEQ multiplex PCR; TCRdb holds only in-frame clones, not every one. Here the sample spans under 300,000 clones, about 81% being singletons. The sequence was obtained from a woman aged 55-69 years in good health and CMV-seropositive. J is TRBJ2-7 and V is TRBV7-6; 10 nucleotides align to TRBD2. Sequenced input: PBMCs. The CDR3 DNA reads as TGTGCCAGCAGCCTATTTCCTAGCGGGAGAACCTACGAGCAGTACTTC. Its protein product is CASSLFPSGRTYEQYF.